This T cell receptor beta chain derives from a study of cytomegalovirus exposure and HLA in healthy donors. Notes on the study in general: After further analysis at a later stage, under 20,000 TCR beta sequences were associated with HLA alleles at 0.05 false discovery rate. Among TCR sequences, most were rare, though some public TCRs appeared in many donors. A classifier reportedly called cytomegalovirus status with high sensitivity and specificity.

Points on this clone: Its antigen is not known.

The CDR3 spans 14 residues. The ends lost 6 bases at V and 4 bases at J; junction bases unmatched: 4. The germline V gene has CDR1 SNHLY and CDR2 FYNNEI. Researchers ran the PCR with 60 Vbeta and 13 Jbeta primers. TCRdb keeps only in-frame clones here, not all; method: immunoSEQ multiplex PCR. This table has 200,000 to 300,000 clones, 84% appearing once. The sample consisted of PBMCs. The V gene is TRBV2, the J gene TRBJ1-3, with 9 bases identical to TRBD1. The receptor was derived from a woman between 40 and 55 years old in good health and CMV-seropositive. The chain's CDR3 is CASSVTGGGNTIYF. The CDR3 nucleotides are TGTGCCAGCAGCGTGACAGGGGGAGGAAACACCATATATTTT.